This record covers a single T cell receptor (beta chain). This entry is derived from a study of control samples from healthy donors and cancer patients. The protocol was immunoSEQ multiplex PCR, while the TCRdb copy is restricted to in-frame clones and leaves out a portion. Here the sample spans some 99,000 clones, 90% being singletons. Sequenced: blood. This TCR derives from a human donor in good health. The donor label of this sample is uncertain.

The CDR3, as DNA: TGTGCCAGCAGCTATACTTTCTCAGATACGCAGTATTTT. This sequence encodes CASSYTFSDTQYF. The rearrangement joins TRBV7-2 to TRBJ2-3; D gene uncertain. The CDR3 runs 13 residues. The germline V gene has CDR1 SGHTA and CDR2 FQGNSA. Deletions cut 4 bases from V and 4 bases from J, with 9 bases between.